The rows below give T cell receptor beta chains drawn from one sample of a study of T cells in narcolepsy. Repertoires were generated with immunoSEQ multiplex PCR, while TCRdb's copy carries only in-frame clones and drops some. The sample comprises 25,000 to 35,000 clones, 70% to 80% of which are singletons, and roughly 6.8% rests with the top ten. Sequences were obtained from memory (CD45RA-) CD4+ T cells from blood. These receptor sequences come from a human donor in good health. Each CDR3 is given with its conserved first and last residue. The order of the fields is clone size, D gene, V gene, J gene, CDR3 DNA, CDR3 protein. D genes are given only for firm matches. Clone size is not always given. Where it is, it says once, few, many or a class for expanded clones.

>NA|NA|TRBV5-8|TRBJ1-2
TGTGCCAGCAGCTTGGCCAACAGCAACTATGGCTACACCTTC
CASSLANSNYGYTF
>NA|NA|TRBV28|TRBJ1-1
TGTGCCAGCAACAAGGGGGGATCGGGGACTGAAGCTTTCTTT
CASNKGGSGTEAFF
>NA|TRBD2|TRBV27|TRBJ2-5
TGTGCCAGCAGCCCTAGACCCCCCGGGACTAGATTCGGGACCCAGTACTTC
CASSPRPPGTRFGTQYF
>NA|TRBD1|TRBV18|TRBJ1-1
TGTGCCAGCTCACCCATACAGGGGCGGGGAACTGAAGCTTTCTTT
CASSPIQGRGTEAFF
>few|TRBD1|TRBV7-9|TRBJ1-2
TGTGCCAGCAGCTTAGGCCGGGACAGGGGCTATGGCTACACCTTC
CASSLGRDRGYGYTF
>NA|NA|TRBV7-9|TRBJ2-3
TGTGCCAGCGGGAGTAGCGTCACAGATACGCAGTATTTT
CASGSSVTDTQYF
>NA|TRBD2|TRBV7-9|TRBJ2-1
TGTGCCAGCAGCACTCACCGGGACTACACCAAATACAATGAGCAGTTCTTC
CASSTHRDYTKYNEQFF
>NA|NA|TRBV7-2|TRBJ1-4
TGTGCCAGCAGCCGTGGCGGGTCTCGGGAAAAACTGTTTTTT
CASSRGGSREKLFF
>NA|NA|TRBV14|TRBJ1-1
TGTGCCAGCAGCCCTTTTTGGGACACTGAAGCTTTCTTT
CASSPFWDTEAFF
>NA|NA|TRBV28|TRBJ1-2
TGTGCCAGCGGGGGGCGGAGGTATGGCTACACCTTC
CASGGRRYGYTF